Below are 2 T cell receptor delta chains sequenced from a single sample in a study of gamma-delta T cells after stem cell transplantation. TCRdb applied CATT to the RT-PCR reads for clone calling. This table has 2,000 or so delta-chain clones, under 6% appearing once. Material for sequencing was gamma-delta T cells. Receptors originate from a human donor. It is not recorded whose cells these are; they may come from a transplant donor.

On this clone itself: For this DNA, TCRdb reports the protein of a much larger clone, which diverges at residue 7, most likely from a read error; the protein presented here is translated directly from the DNA. The sample contains more than one DNA sequence encoding this CDR3. The V and J genes are TRDV2 and TRDJ1, with 8 bases matching TRDD3. Matching the DNA to germline supplied the J gene, which TCRdb does not give. Per germline, CDR1 GEAIGNYY and CDR2 EKD. V gave up 3 bases and J gave up 4 bases; unmatched junction bases: 12. CDR3 length: 16 amino acids. CDR3 DNA: TGTGCCTGTGACCCTCTACGGGGGGATAAGAACGATAAACTCATCTTT. This encodes CACDPLRGDKNDKLIF.

This clone was seen more than once but under ten times. The chain recombines TRDV2 with TRDJ1; 7 positions match TRDD3. Germline V gene sequence: CDR1 GEAIGNYY, CDR2 EKD. With V trimmed by 0 bases and J by 1 base, 19 bases remained unmatched. There are 20 residues in the CDR3. CDR3 sequence reads: CACDTLHLLGESIGTDKLIF. In nucleotides, the CDR3 is TGTGCCTGTGACACCCTTCATCTATTGGGGGAGAGTATTGGCACCGATAAACTCATCTTT.